These 2 T cell receptor beta chains were sequenced from one sample in a study of blood T cells in healthy people across ages. Together with a sample-barcoded 5' primer, a J-beta primer mix was included in a second PCR lasting about 7 to 12 cycles. TCRdb re-called the 5' RACE reads through MiXCR, storing one row per CDR3 protein. The table has 2 million or so distinct CDR3 sequences, about 49% seen once; the top ten hold about 2.1%. The material sequenced was blood. These receptors all come from a woman between 35 and 50 years old in good health.

The CDR3 here is CASSPRGRAADIQYF. CDR3 nucleotides: TGTGCCAGCTCACCACGTGGCAGGGCGGCCGACATTCAGTACTTC. The rearrangement joins TRBV18 to TRBJ2-5, with D maybe TRBD1 (5 bases). The J call may be mistaken, given a closer DNA end match to TRBJ2-4. The CDR3 consists of 15 residues. In germline, CDR1 is KGHSH, CDR2 LQKENI.

The sample holds a few counts of this clonotype. This chain connects TRBV28 to TRBJ2-1; D gene ambiguous. Trimming stripped 3 bases from V and 8 bases from J, with 5 bases between. This CDR3 is built from 11 residues. Germline V gene data show CDR1 as MDHEN and CDR2 as SYDVKM. The CDR3 DNA is TGTGCCAGCAGTTTTTTCGATGAGCAGTTCTTC. Translated: CASSFFDEQFF.